This T cell receptor (beta chain) was sequenced in a study of T cells after posttransplantation cyclophosphamide. Overall study findings and caveats: Donor CD8+ memory clones often dominated recipient blood repertoires at later times. Skin or GI-infiltrating T cells shared few TRB sequences with blood.

V dropped 3 bases and J dropped 0 bases, with 5 bases sitting between them. Germline V gene lookup returns CDR1 SNHLY and CDR2 FYNNEI. The CDR3 extends over 14 amino acids. Cyclophosphamide on days +3 and +4 followed busulfan-fludarabine conditioning and a marrow graft. Here immunoSEQ multiplex PCR was the method, and the copy in TCRdb shows in-frame clones only, minus some. The profile covers tens of thousands of clones, with 78% appearing a single time and about 8% taken by the ten largest. Details on this clone: Antigen unknown.

Material: CD4+ T cells sorted from blood, obtained around 2,000 days after a stem cell transplant with posttransplant cyclophosphamide. J is TRBJ1-4 and V is TRBV2, with D perhaps matching TRBD1 (5 bases). The origin of this receptor is a female patient in her thirties or forties who received an allogeneic stem cell transplant from a related donor, was CMV-positive, and had no GVHD. The graft donor may have given rise to some T cells. CDR3 sequence reads: CASSDRATNEKLFF. The CDR3 nucleotides read TGTGCCAGCAGTGACAGGGCAACTAATGAAAAACTGTTTTTT.